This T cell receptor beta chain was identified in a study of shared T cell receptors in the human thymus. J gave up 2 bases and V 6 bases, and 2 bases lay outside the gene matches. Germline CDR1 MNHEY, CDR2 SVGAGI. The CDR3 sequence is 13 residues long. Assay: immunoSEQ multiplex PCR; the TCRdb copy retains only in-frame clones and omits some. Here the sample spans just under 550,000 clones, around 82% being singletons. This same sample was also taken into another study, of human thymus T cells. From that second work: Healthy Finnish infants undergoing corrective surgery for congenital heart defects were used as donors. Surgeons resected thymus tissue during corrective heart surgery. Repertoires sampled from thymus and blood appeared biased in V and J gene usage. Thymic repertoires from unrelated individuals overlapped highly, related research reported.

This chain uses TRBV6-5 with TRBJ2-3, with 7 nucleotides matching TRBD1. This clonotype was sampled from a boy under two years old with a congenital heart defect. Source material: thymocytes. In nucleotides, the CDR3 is TGTGCCAGCAGGACAGGGCCCACAGATACGCAGTATTTT. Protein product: CASRTGPTDTQYF.